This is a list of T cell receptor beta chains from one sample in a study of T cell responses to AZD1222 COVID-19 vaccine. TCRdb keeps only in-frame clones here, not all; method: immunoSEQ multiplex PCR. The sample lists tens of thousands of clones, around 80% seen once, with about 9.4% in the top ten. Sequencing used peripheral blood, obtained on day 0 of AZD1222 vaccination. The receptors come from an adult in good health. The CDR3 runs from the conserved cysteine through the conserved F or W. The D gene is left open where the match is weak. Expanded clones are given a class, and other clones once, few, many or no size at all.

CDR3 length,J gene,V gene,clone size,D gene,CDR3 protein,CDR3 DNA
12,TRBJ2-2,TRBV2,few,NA,CASKVGAGELFF,TGTGCCAGCAAGGTTGGAGCCGGGGAGCTGTTTTTT
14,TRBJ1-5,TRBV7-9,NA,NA,CASSLGGIGQPQHF,TGTGCCAGCAGCTTAGGAGGGATCGGTCAGCCCCAGCATTTT
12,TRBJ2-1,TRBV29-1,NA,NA,CSVEATRNEQFF,TGCAGCGTTGAAGCCACCAGGAATGAGCAGTTCTTC
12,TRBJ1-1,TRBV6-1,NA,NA,CASSDTFTEAFF,TGTGCCAGCAGTGATACGTTCACTGAAGCTTTCTTT
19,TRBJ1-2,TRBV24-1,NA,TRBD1,CATSDNQNTIQGIGLGYTF,TGTGCCACCAGTGACAACCAAAACACTATACAGGGGATCGGGTTAGGCTACACCTTC
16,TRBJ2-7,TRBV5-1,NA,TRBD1,CASSLAGTGAGDEQYF,TGCGCCAGCAGCTTGGCGGGGACAGGGGCTGGGGACGAGCAGTACTTC
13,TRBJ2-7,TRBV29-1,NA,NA,CSVEVSASYEQYF,TGCAGCGTTGAAGTCTCGGCCTCCTACGAGCAGTACTTC
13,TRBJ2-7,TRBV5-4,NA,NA,CASSLMTSYEQYF,TGTGCCAGCAGCCTTATGACCTCCTACGAGCAGTACTTC
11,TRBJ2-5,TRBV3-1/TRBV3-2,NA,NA,CASSQVRTQYF,TGTGCCAGCAGCCAAGTCCGGACCCAGTACTTC
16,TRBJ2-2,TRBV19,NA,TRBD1,CASSALTGVVTGELFF,TGTGCCAGTAGTGCCCTGACAGGGGTGGTCACCGGGGAGCTGTTTTTT
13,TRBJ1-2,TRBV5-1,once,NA,CASSPQRGDGYTF,TGCGCCAGCAGCCCGCAAAGGGGGGATGGCTACACCTTC
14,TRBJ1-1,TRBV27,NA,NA,CASSLRGRNTEAFF,TGTGCCAGCAGTTTAAGGGGTCGGAACACTGAAGCTTTCTTT
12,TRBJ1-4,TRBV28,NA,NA,CASSLSGLGLFF,TGTGCCAGCAGTTTGTCAGGGCTTGGACTGTTTTTT
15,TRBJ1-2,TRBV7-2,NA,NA,CASSWTSDSSYGYTF,TGTGCCAGCAGCTGGACGTCAGACTCGTCCTATGGCTACACCTTC
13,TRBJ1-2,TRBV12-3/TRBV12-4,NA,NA,CASSLRRGGGYTF,TGTGCCAGCAGTTTAAGAAGGGGAGGCGGCTACACCTTC